The rows below give T cell receptor beta chains drawn from one sample of a study of shared clonotypes between healthy human individuals. Produced via immunoSEQ multiplex PCR; TCRdb's table is partial and in-frame only. Seen here are under 850,000 clones, more than 85% observed once, and the top ten hold less than 25%. Sample: naive CD8+ T cells sorted from blood. All receptors come from a man between 25 and 39 years old in good health. Each CDR3 is given with its conserved first and last residue. The D gene is left open where the match is weak. A row's size may be missing; if present it is once, few, many or a size class.

cdr3_nt | cdr3_aa | j_call | d_call | clone_size | v_call
TGTGCCAGCACCACAGGGATTTGGGAGACCCAGTACTTC | CASTTGIWETQYF | TRBJ2-5 | NA | NA | TRBV7-2
TGTGCCAGCAGCCCTCCCACAGCGGGAGGGTCTAATGAGCAGTTCTTC | CASSPPTAGGSNEQFF | TRBJ2-1 | TRBD2 | NA | TRBV7-9
TGTGCCAGCAGCTTGCTTAGCGGAAATCAGCCCCAGCATTTT | CASSLLSGNQPQHF | TRBJ1-5 | NA | few | TRBV11-2
TGCGCCAGCAGCCATGTTCTTATAGAGACTTCGGGCTACGAGCAGTACTTC | CASSHVLIETSGYEQYF | TRBJ2-7 | NA | NA | TRBV4-1
TGTGCCAGCAGTTTGGCTAGAGGAGCCTACGAGCAGTACTTC | CASSLARGAYEQYF | TRBJ2-7 | NA | NA | TRBV27
TGTGCCAGCAGTGCACCGATGTGGGGGGTCGAAAAGACCCAGTACTTC | CASSAPMWGVEKTQYF | TRBJ2-5 | NA | NA | TRBV28
TGTGCCACCAGCAGAGGGGAAGGGAGCACGGATACGCAGTATTTT | CATSRGEGSTDTQYF | TRBJ2-3 | NA | NA | TRBV15
TGCGCCAGCAGCTCTGACAGACTATATGGCTACACCTTC | CASSSDRLYGYTF | TRBJ1-2 | NA | NA | TRBV5-1
TGTGCCAGCAGCGTAGGGACAACGAACACTGAAGCTTTCTTT | CASSVGTTNTEAFF | TRBJ1-1 | NA | NA | TRBV9
TGTGCCAGCAGCTTAGCCCAGGGGATCCCAACTCACGAGCAGTACTTC | CASSLAQGIPTHEQYF | TRBJ2-7 | NA | once | TRBV7-9
TGTGCCAGCAGCTTAGGTACGGGCAGCAATCCGTACGAGCAGTACTTC | CASSLGTGSNPYEQYF | TRBJ2-7 | NA | NA | TRBV7-6
TGTGCCAGCAGCTTATTGGGGCGGGATGGCAACAATGAGCAGTTCTTC | CASSLLGRDGNNEQFF | TRBJ2-1 | NA | NA | TRBV7-6
TGCGCCAGCAGCCAAGAGTTGCAGGGAGGGAATCAGCCCCAGCATTTT | CASSQELQGGNQPQHF | TRBJ1-5 | NA | NA | TRBV4-1
TGTGCCAGCAGCTTTGGATTGTCATCCTACAATGAGCAGTTCTTC | CASSFGLSSYNEQFF | TRBJ2-1 | NA | NA | TRBV7-9
TGTGCCAGCAGTGTACCGAGGACAGGGAACACTGAAGCTTTCTTT | CASSVPRTGNTEAFF | TRBJ1-1 | TRBD1 | NA | TRBV2
TGTGCCAGCAGTCTCCCCCCTAAACAAGAGACCCAGTACTTC | CASSLPPKQETQYF | TRBJ2-5 | NA | NA | TRBV6-6
TGTGCCAGCAGCCCCAACAGGGCTCCCTACGAGCAGTACTTC | CASSPNRAPYEQYF | TRBJ2-7 | NA | NA | TRBV7-9
TGTGCCAGCAGCCTGGGGACTAGCGGGAGGTACAATGAGCAGTTCTTC | CASSLGTSGRYNEQFF | TRBJ2-1 | TRBD2 | NA | TRBV27
TGTGCCAGCAGCGCCCCCGGAGGAACAGGGGCTCACTATGGCTACACCTTC | CASSAPGGTGAHYGYTF | TRBJ1-2 | TRBD1 | NA | TRBV9
TGCAGCGTTGTGTCTAGCGGATCCTACGAGCAGTACTTC | CSVVSSGSYEQYF | TRBJ2-7 | TRBD2 | NA | TRBV29-1
TGTGCCAGCAGCTTAGCGGGAGCTACAGATACGCAGTATTTT | CASSLAGATDTQYF | TRBJ2-3 | NA | NA | TRBV7-2
TGTGCCAGCAGCTCTCGGGACAGGGGGCCTTACGAGCAGTACTTC | CASSSRDRGPYEQYF | TRBJ2-7 | TRBD1 | NA | TRBV7-9
TGTGCCAGTAGTTTACTAGCGGGAGGTTTAAATGAGCAGTTCTTC | CASSLLAGGLNEQFF | TRBJ2-1 | TRBD2 | NA | TRBV19
TGTGCCTGGAGCGTTTTTGGGACAGGGTTCTACGAGCAGTACTTC | CAWSVFGTGFYEQYF | TRBJ2-7 | TRBD1 | NA | TRBV30
TGTGCCAGCAGTACCCGACAGGGGGTGTCCGGGGAGCTGTTTTTT | CASSTRQGVSGELFF | TRBJ2-2 | TRBD1 | NA | TRBV28
TGTGCCAGCAGGGCCGGGACTAGACCGGAGACCCAGTACTTC | CASRAGTRPETQYF | TRBJ2-5 | TRBD2 | NA | TRBV7-9
TGTGCCAGCAGCGTAGGGACTAGCGGCGACCAAGAGACCCAGTACTTC | CASSVGTSGDQETQYF | TRBJ2-5 | TRBD2 | NA | TRBV9
TGTGCCTGGAGTGTACGTACAGGGGATGAGCAGTTCTTC | CAWSVRTGDEQFF | TRBJ2-1 | TRBD1 | NA | TRBV30
TGTGCCAGCAGCTCCCGGGGCGAGCAGTACTTC | CASSSRGEQYF | TRBJ2-7 | NA | NA | TRBV9
TGCGCCAGCAGCTTGGAAGGAGCGGGAGGGGCCTACGAGCAGTACTTC | CASSLEGAGGAYEQYF | TRBJ2-7 | TRBD2 | NA | TRBV5-1
TGTGCCAGTAGCCAGCTTGGGGTTGCCGGTGATACGCAGTATTTT | CASSQLGVAGDTQYF | TRBJ2-3 | NA | NA | TRBV19
TGCGCCAGCAGTCAATCGTGCAGGATCCTACATACGCAGTATTTT | CASSQSCRILHTQYF | TRBJ2-3 | NA | NA | TRBV23-1
TGTGCCAGCAGCCAACTTAGGGACAGGCAGGAGCAGTTCTTC | CASSQLRDRQEQFF | TRBJ2-1 | TRBD1 | NA | TRBV11-2
TGTGCCTGTTTACCGGGACAGGGATCCTACGAGCAGTACTTC | CACLPGQGSYEQYF | TRBJ2-7 | TRBD1 | NA | TRBV11-2
TGCAGCGTTGTCCTGACTAGCGGGAGGGCCCTCGACGAGCAGTACTTC | CSVVLTSGRALDEQYF | TRBJ2-7 | TRBD2 | NA | TRBV29-1
TGTGCCAGCAGTTTAGCCATTAGGACGGTGAGCTCCTACGAGCAGTACTTC | CASSLAIRTVSSYEQYF | TRBJ2-7 | NA | NA | TRBV28
TGTGCCAGCAGTGAATCGAAGGGAATCGAGCAGTACTTC | CASSESKGIEQYF | TRBJ2-7 | NA | NA | TRBV6-1
TGTGCCAGCGTAGAGCGGAGTGGGGGGGAGACCCAGTACTTC | CASVERSGGETQYF | TRBJ2-5 | NA | NA | TRBV5-4
TGTGCCAGCAGTGCTAGCGGGAACACCTACGAGCAGTACTTC | CASSASGNTYEQYF | TRBJ2-7 | TRBD2 | NA | TRBV27
TGCGCCAGCAGCCCCAGGACTAGCGGGGGCTATGAGCAGTTCTTC | CASSPRTSGGYEQFF | TRBJ2-1 | TRBD2 | NA | TRBV5-1
TGTGCCAGCAGTGAGAAGACAGGGATGAACACTGAAGCTTTCTTT | CASSEKTGMNTEAFF | TRBJ1-1 | TRBD1 | NA | TRBV2
TGTGCCAGCAGTTTCGGACCGAACACTGAAGCTTTCTTT | CASSFGPNTEAFF | TRBJ1-1 | NA | NA | TRBV27
TGTGCCAGCAGCCAAGGAGGGACAGGGGGCTGGAGTGAGCAGTTCTTC | CASSQGGTGGWSEQFF | TRBJ2-1 | TRBD1 | once | TRBV14
TGTGCCAGCAGTTCCTTGCAGGGTACGCTCAAGGGCAATGAGCAGTTCTTC | CASSSLQGTLKGNEQFF | TRBJ2-1 | NA | NA | TRBV27
TGCGCCAGCAGTGATAGCGGGAGGCAGTTCTTC | CASSDSGRQFF | TRBJ2-1 | TRBD2 | NA | TRBV10-1
TGTGCCAGCAGCCGGCGGTCTAGCGGGAGGAATGAGCAGTTCTTC | CASSRRSSGRNEQFF | TRBJ2-1 | TRBD2 | NA | TRBV6-1
TGTGCCACCAGCGGCGGCGGGAACTATGGCTACACCTTC | CATSGGGNYGYTF | TRBJ1-2 | NA | NA | TRBV15
TGTGCCAGCAGCTCGCGGGTAGCGTCAATTTACAATGAGCAGTTCTTC | CASSSRVASIYNEQFF | TRBJ2-1 | NA | NA | TRBV7-2
TGTGCCAGCAGCTTAGTTACAGGGGGCTCCAACGAGCAGTACTTC | CASSLVTGGSNEQYF | TRBJ2-7 | TRBD1 | NA | TRBV7-2
TGTGCCAGCCGGACAGGGGATGGCTACACCTTC | CASRTGDGYTF | TRBJ1-2 | TRBD1 | NA | TRBV19